These T cell receptor beta chains were read from a single sample in a study of long-term antiretroviral therapy in people with HIV. Here immunoSEQ multiplex PCR was the method, and the copy in TCRdb shows in-frame clones only, minus some. This sample has about 48,000 clones, with around 84% found just once. The sequencing here drew on unsorted PBMCs, taken 0.8 years after starting antiretroviral therapy. These receptors were taken from a woman under 30 with HIV. CDR3s include the opening cysteine and the closing phenylalanine or tryptophan. Each record gives: D gene, J gene, clone size, V gene, CDR3 DNA, CDR3 protein. The D gene is left open where the match is weak. Part of the rows lack a size; the others show once, few, many or a class for expanded clones.

>TRBD1|TRBJ2-7|.|TRBV6-5
TGTGCCAGCAGCGGGACAGCTCTCGAGCAGTACTTC
CASSGTALEQYF
>TRBD1|TRBJ2-7|few|TRBV27
TGTGCCAGCAGACCTTCTTTTCGGACAGGGAAGTACGAGCAGTACTTC
CASRPSFRTGKYEQYF
>.|TRBJ2-7|few|TRBV27
TGTGCCAGCGCCTTCAGGGGGGCCGCATCCTACGAGCAGTACTTC
CASAFRGAASYEQYF
>.|TRBJ2-7|.|TRBV7-2
TGTGCCAGCAGCTTCTCCTACGAGCAGTACTTC
CASSFSYEQYF
>TRBD1|TRBJ2-7|.|TRBV4-3
TGCGCCAGCAGCCCCGCGAACCAGGGGGCGCGACCCCACGAGCAGTACTTC
CASSPANQGARPHEQYF
>.|TRBJ1-4|.|TRBV5-5
TGTGCCAGCAGCAGAAGCAGTAGGATGAATGAAAAACTGTTTTTT
CASSRSSRMNEKLFF
>.|TRBJ2-7|.|TRBV5-6
TGTGCCAGCAGCTCCGATACTGGGACAGGGGCGGGACTAGCGGAGTACTTC
CASSSDTGTGAGLAEYF
>.|TRBJ2-3|.|TRBV27
TGTGCCAGCAGTTCCTTGCCCGGTCGGGGTACGCAGTATTTT
CASSSLPGRGTQYF
>TRBD1|TRBJ1-1|few|TRBV7-2
TGTGCCAGCAGCTTAGTACAGGGGGATCTATTGAACACTGAAGCTTTCTTT
CASSLVQGDLLNTEAFF
>.|TRBJ2-3|few|TRBV27
TGTGCCAGCAGTACTCCCACAGATACGCAGTATTTT
CASSTPTDTQYF
>.|TRBJ2-2|.|TRBV5-5
TGTGCCAGCAGCTTGTTGGCTGGGACCGGGGAGCTGTTTTTT
CASSLLAGTGELFF
>.|TRBJ2-7|.|TRBV28
TGTGCCAGCAGCCATACAGGACGGGGCCCAACCTACGAGCAGTACTTC
CASSHTGRGPTYEQYF
>.|TRBJ1-2|.|TRBV7-2
TGTGCCAGCAGCTTACAGGGTGACTCCCATTACGGGGACACCTTC
CASSLQGDSHYGDTF
>.|TRBJ2-5|.|TRBV11-2
TGTGCCAGCAGCTTAAAGGAGACCCAGTACTTC
CASSLKETQYF
>TRBD2|TRBJ2-1|once|TRBV11-2
TGTGCCAGCAGCACCCACTTAGCGGGGGGGAGTGAGCAGTTCTTC
CASSTHLAGGSEQFF
>TRBD1|TRBJ2-6|.|TRBV7-9
TGTGCCAGCAGCCCGGGACAGGGATCTAGCTCTGGGGCCAACGTCCTGACTTTC
CASSPGQGSSSGANVLTF
>TRBD2|TRBJ2-3|.|TRBV13
TGTGCCAGCAGCGCGGGGACTAGCGGGAGTAAATGGGGAGATACGCAGTATTTT
CASSAGTSGSKWGDTQYF
>.|TRBJ2-4|.|TRBV9
TGTGCCAGCAGCGTAGGGGCGGGTCCCAAAAACATTCAGTACTTC
CASSVGAGPKNIQYF
>.|TRBJ2-1|.|TRBV27
TGTGCCAGCAGTTCCTCGGCGGGAAATGAGCAGTTCTTC
CASSSSAGNEQFF
>.|TRBJ2-3|.|TRBV5-1
TGCGCCAGCAGCCCTTGGTACACAGATACGCAGTATTTT
CASSPWYTDTQYF
>.|TRBJ2-7|.|TRBV7-2
TGTGCCAGCAGCTACCGAGCCTACGAGCAGTACTTC
CASSYRAYEQYF
>TRBD2|TRBJ2-3|once|TRBV5-6
TGTGCCAGCAGCTCGCGTGCTAGCGGGAGCACAGATACGCAGTATTTT
CASSSRASGSTDTQYF
>.|TRBJ1-6|.|TRBV7-6
TGTGCCAGCAGCTTAGCTCCGGGGGGTCCCCTCCACTTT
CASSLAPGGPLHF
>.|TRBJ2-1|once|TRBV9
TGTGCCAGCAGTGGACGGGGGCAGTTCTTC
CASSGRGQFF
>.|TRBJ1-2|.|TRBV19
TGTGCCTCTATCCGGCCGGGGGCGAACTATGGCTACACCTTC
CASIRPGANYGYTF
>TRBD1|TRBJ1-2|once|TRBV28
TGTGCCAGCAGCCCGGACAGGGACTATGGCTACACCTTC
CASSPDRDYGYTF
>.|TRBJ2-2|once|TRBV18
TGTGCCAGCTCGTCGGCAGGGAACACCGGGGAGCTGTTTTTT
CASSSAGNTGELFF
>TRBD1|TRBJ2-2|few|TRBV5-1
TGCGCCAGCAGCATCGGACAGGTTAACACCGGGGAGCTGTTTTTT
CASSIGQVNTGELFF
>TRBD1|TRBJ2-2|.|TRBV5-1
TGCGCCAGCAGCGTGACAGGGGGCGCGAACACCGGGGAGCTGTTTTTT
CASSVTGGANTGELFF
>TRBD1|TRBJ2-7|.|TRBV4-1
TGCGCCAGCAGCCGCCGGACAGGGGGCGGGGGCGAGCAGTACTTC
CASSRRTGGGGEQYF
>.|TRBJ2-2|few|TRBV9
TGTGCCAGCAGCCCCGGGACAACGAACACCGGGGAGCTGTTTTTT
CASSPGTTNTGELFF
>TRBD1|TRBJ2-7|.|TRBV9
TGTGCCAGCAGCGTAGCAGGGCAGGGGGCGAAGGAGCAGTACTTC
CASSVAGQGAKEQYF
>TRBD2|TRBJ2-7|once|TRBV4-3
TGCGCCAGCAGCCAAGATTCACTAGCGGGTCAAGAGCAGTACTTC
CASSQDSLAGQEQYF
>.|TRBJ2-7|.|TRBV11-1
TGTGCCAGCAGCTCGCCGGCAGCGTACGAGCAGTACTTC
CASSSPAAYEQYF
>.|TRBJ2-1|.|TRBV7-3
TGTGCCAGCAGCACCGGGACTGGGGATGAGCAGTTCTTC
CASSTGTGDEQFF
>.|TRBJ2-1|.|TRBV5-5
TGTGCCAGCAGCTTACGGAGTGACAATGAGCAGTTCTTC
CASSLRSDNEQFF
>TRBD1|TRBJ2-7|.|TRBV15
TGTGCCACCAGCATCGGACAGGGGGCCTACGAGCAGTACTTC
CATSIGQGAYEQYF
>.|TRBJ2-2|.|TRBV9
TGTGCCAGCAGCGTAGTAACAGGGCACACCGGGGAGCTGTTTTTT
CASSVVTGHTGELFF
>TRBD1|TRBJ2-7|.|TRBV7-9
TGTGCCAGCAGCTCGGACAGGGTCTCCTACGAGCAGTACTTC
CASSSDRVSYEQYF
>TRBD2|TRBJ2-1|.|TRBV19
TGTGCCAGTAGTCCTACTAGCGGGAGGGTGAATGAGCAGTTCTTC
CASSPTSGRVNEQFF
>TRBD2|TRBJ2-1|.|TRBV10-3
TGTGCCATCAGTGAGTATTCGGCGGGAGCGAACAATGAGCAGTTCTTC
CAISEYSAGANNEQFF
>.|TRBJ2-7|.|TRBV18
TGTGCCAGCCCCACGCACCCCCGGGAGCAGTACTTC
CASPTHPREQYF
>.|TRBJ2-5|.|TRBV7-6
TGTGCCAGCAGCTTACGGGATCCCGTCTTGGTTGAGACAGAGACCCAGTACTTC
CASSLRDPVLVETETQYF
>TRBD2|TRBJ2-5|.|TRBV4-1
TGCGCCAGCAGCCAAGACTCTACGGGAGGGGAGACCCAGTACTTC
CASSQDSTGGETQYF
>TRBD2|TRBJ2-1|few|TRBV6-5
TGTGCCAGCAGACCGGGACTAGCGAGAAATGAGCAGTTCTTC
CASRPGLARNEQFF